These 27 T cell receptor beta chains were sequenced from one sample in a study of T cell changes during pregnancy in multiple sclerosis. Assay used: immunoSEQ multiplex PCR; TCRdb lists only in-frame clones, some missing. The table lists 85,000 to 130,000 clones, approximately 94% of them singletons, with approximately 0.97% in the top ten. The material was peripheral blood, obtained before pregnancy. These receptors were taken from a female donor with multiple sclerosis, enrolled in a pregnancy study.

The V gene is TRBV5-4, the J gene TRBJ2-1, with a tentative D call TRBD2 (6 bases). This CDR3 region has 16 residues. From germline, CDR1 is SGHNT and CDR2 YYREEE (reference sequence). V lost 0 bases and J lost 0, with 10 bases in between. CDR3 residues: CASSLAGGTSYNEQFF. CDR3 nucleotides: TGTGCCAGCAGCTTGGCCGGCGGGACCTCCTACAATGAGCAGTTCTTC.

V usage is TRBV13 and J usage is TRBJ2-2, with a tentative D call TRBD2 (6 bases). In germline, CDR1 is PRHDT, CDR2 FYEKMQ (reference sequence). The germline V and J ends were trimmed by 4 bases and 8 bases, with 20 bases remaining between them. CDR3 length equals 16 residues. The CDR3 nucleotides read TGTGCCAGCAGCTCTCGGGGGACTCCTCCCCAAGGGGAGCTGTTTTTT. Translating gives CASSSRGTPPQGELFF. Based on the CDR3 plus reference TRBV13 and TRBJ2-2, the full variable domain is AAGVIQSPRHLIKEKRETATLKCYPIPRHDTVYWYQQGPGQDPQFLISFYEKMQSDKGSIPDRFSAQQFSDYHSELNMSSLELGDSALYFCASSSRGTPPQGELFFGEGSRLTVL.

The J gene is TRBJ1-5, the V gene TRBV2; D is unresolved. The germline V and J ends were trimmed by 5 bases and 7 bases, with 18 bases remaining between them. The CDR3 totals 15 residues. Germline V gene data show CDR1 as SNHLY and CDR2 as FYNNEI. This chain's CDR3 is CASSSPGDWRQPQHF. The CDR3 DNA reads TGTGCCAGCAGTTCTCCCGGCGATTGGCGGCAGCCCCAGCATTTT.

The chain has TRBV6-4 and TRBJ2-3; D gene unclear. This CDR3 spans 13 amino acids. Germline V lookup: CDR1 MRHNA, CDR2 SNTAGT. Trimming took 3 bases from V and 0 from J, leaving 4 bases between them. The CDR3 protein is CASSERSTDTQYF. The CDR3 bases are TGTGCCAGCAGTGAGCGTAGCACAGATACGCAGTATTTT.

This chain links TRBV5-1 with TRBJ1-5; D ambiguous. V gave up 0 bases and J gave up 6 bases, with 7 bases separating them. This CDR3 comprises 13 residues. Germline V gene lookup returns CDR1 SGHRS and CDR2 YFSETQ. The CDR3 loop is CASSLDGGQPQHF. CDR3 DNA: TGCGCCAGCAGCTTGGACGGCGGTCAGCCCCAGCATTTT.

The V gene is TRBV7-9, the J gene TRBJ2-1, with 9 positions matching TRBD2. Trimming cost V 2 bases and J 6 bases; bases outside gene matches: 2. This CDR3 contains 14 residues. Germline V gene lookup returns CDR1 SEHNR and CDR2 FQNEAQ (reference sequence). CDR3 bases: TGTGCCAGCAGCTTACCTAGCGGGATCAATGAGCAGTTCTTC. This gives the protein CASSLPSGINEQFF.

The chain recombines TRBV7-2 with TRBJ1-4, with TRBD1 identical over 8 bases. The CDR3 spans 15 residues. Per the germline V gene, CDR1 is SGHTA and CDR2 is FQGNSA. Trimming removed 3 bases from V and 5 bases from J; junction bases left unmatched: 5. CDR3 nucleotide sequence: TGTGCCAGCAGCTTGGGGACAGGTCCAAATGAAAAACTGTTTTTT. This translates into CASSLGTGPNEKLFF.

The rearrangement links TRBV11-2 to TRBJ2-3; unclear D gene. CDR1 is SGHAT, CDR2 FQNNGV, per germline. The CDR3 sequence is 12 residues long. Trimming shortened V by 5 bases and J by 2 bases, and 5 bases separated the two germline ends. The CDR3 DNA sequence: TGTGCCAGCAGCCCTCCCACAGATACGCAGTATTTT. Encoded protein: CASSPPTDTQYF.

The chain recombines TRBV6-5 with TRBJ1-3, with D hard to call. V shed 2 bases and J shed 2 bases, with 10 bases lying between them. The CDR3 is 15 amino acids. Per the germline V gene, CDR1 is MNHEY and CDR2 is SVGAGI. The CDR3 DNA is TGTGCCAGCAGTTACGAGGGTGTCGCTGGAAACACCATATATTTT. Translated: CASSYEGVAGNTIYF.

The V and J genes are TRBV7-9 and TRBJ2-7; TRBD2 matches 8 bases. Germline V gene data show CDR1 as SEHNR and CDR2 as FQNEAQ (reference sequence). V shed 1 base and J 0 bases; nucleotides not matched to a gene: 14. The CDR3 loop spans 19 amino acids. This CDR3 reads CASSLDFRLAGLSSYEQYF. The CDR3 DNA sequence: TGTGCCAGCAGCTTAGACTTCCGATTAGCGGGACTAAGCTCCTACGAGCAGTACTTC.

V gene TRBV19 combines with J gene TRBJ2-7, with D perhaps matching TRBD1 (6 bases). The CDR3 extends over 12 amino acids. V was shortened by 4 bases and J by 5 bases, with 9 bases between the two germline ends. CDR1 LNHDA and CDR2 SQIVND come from the germline V gene (reference sequence). CDR3 in DNA: TGTGCCAGTAGTAGGGGGACAAACGAGCAGTACTTC. This codes for CASSRGTNEQYF.

J is TRBJ1-2 and V is TRBV5-1; 10 bases agree with TRBD1. This CDR3 comprises 13 residues. From germline, CDR1 is SGHRS and CDR2 YFSETQ. Unmatched junction bases numbered 13, after V lost 7 bases and J lost 13 bases. The CDR3 DNA follows: TGCGCCAGCGGTAACCCGGGACAGGGGACGGTCACCTTC. It encodes CASGNPGQGTVTF.

The chain links TRBV7-8 to TRBJ1-1, with 7 nucleotides matching TRBD1. V trimming: 0 bases; J trimming: 7 bases; junction bases outside the gene matches: 20. The CDR3 spans 19 residues. Per the germline V gene, CDR1 is SGHVS and CDR2 is FQNEAQ. CDR3 amino acids: CASSLAVLSDRADLSEAFF. The CDR3 nucleotides are TGTGCCAGCAGCTTAGCGGTTCTATCTGACAGGGCCGACCTTAGTGAAGCTTTCTTT.

This chain uses TRBV5-1 with TRBJ2-1, with D unresolved. CDR3 length: 12 residues. Germline assignment: CDR1 SGHRS and CDR2 YFSETQ. V lost 0 bases and J 8 bases, leaving 6 bases between the germline ends. CDR3 region: CASSLASDEQFF. The DNA for the CDR3 is TGCGCCAGCAGCTTGGCGAGCGATGAGCAGTTCTTC. The entire variable domain, with the rest obtained from reference TRBV5-1 and TRBJ2-1, is as follows: KAGVTQTPRYLIKTRGQQVTLSCSPISGHRSVSWYQQTPGQGLQFLFEYFSETQRNKGNFPGRFSGRQFSNSRSEMNVSTLELGDSALYLCASSLASDEQFFGPGTRLTVL.

This clone was picked up one time. The chain recombines TRBV4-2 with TRBJ2-7, with 13 bases that match TRBD2. The CDR3 contains 20 residues. CDR1 and CDR2 from the germline V gene are LGHNA and YNFKEQ. Unmatched junction bases numbered 16, after V lost 4 bases and J lost 1 base. The CDR3 sequence is CASSPGPRTSGSRVSYEQYF. CDR3 in DNA: TGTGCCAGCAGCCCTGGGCCCAGGACTAGCGGGAGTAGGGTTTCCTACGAGCAGTACTTC.

The chain couples TRBV4-3 to TRBJ2-5, with unresolved D. Germline lookup yields CDR1 LGHNA and CDR2 YSLEER. The CDR3 length is 14 residues. V gave up 6 bases and J gave up 4 bases, with 15 bases separating them. CDR3 in DNA: TGCGCCAGCAGTCCCGCCGCGGTAGGAGAGACCCAGTACTTC. Its protein is CASSPAAVGETQYF.

The V call is TRBV13, the J call TRBJ2-7; D might be TRBD2 (6 bases). Germline V gene sequence: CDR1 PRHDT, CDR2 FYEKMQ (reference sequence). CDR3 length equals 15 residues. V lost 4 bases, J lost 3 bases, and 16 bases lay in between. This CDR3 is CASSSRGGGRYEQYF. In DNA form, the CDR3 reads TGTGCCAGCAGCTCGAGGGGTGGAGGGCGCTACGAGCAGTACTTC.

This clone was counted once. This sequence joins TRBV28 and TRBJ1-5, with a tentative D call TRBD1 (5 bases). Trimming removed 3 bases from V and 3 bases from J, with 9 bases in between. CDR1 MDHEN and CDR2 SYDVKM come from the germline V gene. The CDR3 totals 14 residues. The chain's CDR3 is CASSFGGVNQPQHF. The CDR3, as DNA: TGTGCCAGCAGTTTTGGGGGGGTCAATCAGCCCCAGCATTTT.

J is TRBJ2-5 and V is TRBV7-6, with a possible D match to TRBD2 (6 bases). The V and J ends lost 1 base and 4 bases respectively, with 7 bases between them. The V gene's germline CDR1 is SGHVS and CDR2 FNYEAQ. This CDR3 contains 13 residues. The CDR3 is CASSLGLVETQYF. CDR3 DNA sequence: TGTGCCAGCAGCTTAGGACTAGTAGAGACCCAGTACTTC.

The gene calls are TRBV18 and TRBJ1-1; D remains ambiguous. The ends were cut back, 6 bases at V and 8 bases at J, with 13 bases in the middle. CDR1 and CDR2 (germline): KGHSH, LQKENI. This CDR3 region has 12 residues. In DNA form, the CDR3 reads TGTGCCAGCTCGCCCGGGTCGGAGGAAGCTTTCTTT. Its protein is CASSPGSEEAFF.

The sample holds one count of this clone. The chain is built from TRBV5-1 and TRBJ2-1; 7 bases line up with TRBD2. This CDR3 contains 14 residues. Germline-derived CDR1 and CDR2 are SGHRS and YFSETQ. V lost 6 bases, J lost 2 bases, and 5 bases stayed unmatched. The CDR3 coding sequence is TGCGCCAGCAATGTGGGGGGGACCTACAATGAGCAGTTCTTC. Translating it yields CASNVGGTYNEQFF.

This clone has a single count. The chain couples TRBV5-1 to TRBJ2-7; TRBD1 aligns across 8 bases. Germline V CDR1 and CDR2: SGHRS, YFSETQ. CDR3 length: 15 amino acids. V gave up 4 bases and J gave up 4 bases; unmatched junction bases: 10. The CDR3 nucleotides are TGCGCCAGCAGCGTTCGACAGGGGCCGGGGTACGAGCAGTACTTC. This codes for CASSVRQGPGYEQYF.

The chain uses TRBV28 and TRBJ2-5; maybe TRBD2 (5 bases). Germline V lookup: CDR1 MDHEN, CDR2 SYDVKM. The CDR3 consists of 18 residues. Trimming removed 0 bases at V and 5 bases at J, with 22 bases between. The CDR3 DNA reads TGTGCCAGCAGTTTATGGGGTGGGGAGACGGGGATCGGTGAGACCCAGTACTTC. Translation: CASSLWGGETGIGETQYF.

This CDR3 reads CASSRGTGESYEQYF. The DNA for the CDR3 is TGCGCCAGCAGCCGGGGGACAGGGGAATCCTACGAGCAGTACTTC. The V call is TRBV4-1, the J call TRBJ2-7; 10 bases match TRBD1. The CDR3 consists of 15 residues. The trim removed 4 bases at V and 1 base at J, leaving 4 bases unmatched. Germline loops: CDR1 MGHRA, CDR2 YSYEKL.

The chain employs TRBV11-1 and TRBJ2-1; 7 positions agree with TRBD2. Losses at the gene ends were 5 bases for V and 4 bases for J; bases not matched to a gene: 8. The CDR3 contains 15 residues. Germline CDR1 SGHAT, CDR2 FQDESV (reference sequence). The CDR3 DNA is TGTGCCAGCAGCCGGTGGGCGGGGGATTACAATGAGCAGTTCTTC. Translation: CASSRWAGDYNEQFF.

The chain carries TRBV11-2 and TRBJ1-2; TRBD1 might be the D (5 bases). The V end lost 7 bases, the J end lost 8 bases, and 17 bases lay between the germline ends. CDR1 is SGHAT and CDR2 is FQNNGV in the germline V gene. The CDR3 contains 13 residues. Here the CDR3 reads CASTDGTRGGYTF. The DNA of the CDR3 is TGTGCCAGCACAGACGGTACTCGGGGGGGCTACACCTTC.

The chain uses TRBV4-1 and TRBJ2-3; the match to TRBD1 covers 9 bases. The junction had 3 bases not matched to a gene; V was cut back by 4 bases and J by 1 base. This CDR3 region has 15 residues. CDR1 and CDR2 (germline): MGHRA, YSYEKL. The CDR3 loop reads CASSLRDRGTDTQYF. DNA of the CDR3: TGCGCCAGCAGCCTCCGGGACAGGGGCACAGATACGCAGTATTTT.